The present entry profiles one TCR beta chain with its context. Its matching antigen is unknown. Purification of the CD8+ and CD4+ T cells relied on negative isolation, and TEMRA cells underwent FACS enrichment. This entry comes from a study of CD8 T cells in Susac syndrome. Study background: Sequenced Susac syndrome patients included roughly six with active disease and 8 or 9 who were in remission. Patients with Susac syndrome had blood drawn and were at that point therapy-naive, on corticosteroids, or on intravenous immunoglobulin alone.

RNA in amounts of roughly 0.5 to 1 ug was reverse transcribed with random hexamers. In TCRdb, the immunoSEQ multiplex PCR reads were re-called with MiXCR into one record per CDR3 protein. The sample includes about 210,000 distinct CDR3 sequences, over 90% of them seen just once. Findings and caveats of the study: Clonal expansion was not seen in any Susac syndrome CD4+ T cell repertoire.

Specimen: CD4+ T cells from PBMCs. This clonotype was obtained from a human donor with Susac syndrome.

The CDR3 DNA follows: TGCAGTGCTACTAGCGGGGGGGCCCGGGAGACCCAGTACTTC. Translation gives CSATSGGARETQYF. The chain employs TRBV20-1 and TRBJ2-5; 12 nucleotides align to TRBD2. CDR1 and CDR2 from the germline V gene are DFQATT and SNEGSKA (reference sequence). V trimming: 4 bases; J trimming: 5 bases; junction bases outside the gene matches: 5. The CDR3 is made up of 14 amino acids.